The next 20 T cell receptor beta chains were all read from a single sample in a study of blood T cell repertoires in COVID-19. Produced via immunoSEQ multiplex PCR; TCRdb's table is partial and in-frame only. The sample gives about 26,000 clones, about 92% of which show up once; roughly 2% is in the top ten. The sequencing input was peripheral blood. The source is a human donor in a cohort sampled during active COVID-19.

This chain links TRBV5-6 with TRBJ2-7; 7 bases are a match to TRBD1. This CDR3 has 14 residues. V lost 4 bases and J lost 5; bases outside the gene matches: 9. Germline CDR1 and CDR2: SGHDT and YYEEEE. CDR3 region: CASSPLRQGHEQYF. The CDR3 DNA is TGTGCCAGCAGCCCATTACGACAGGGCCACGAGCAGTACTTC.

The rearrangement links TRBV5-8 to TRBJ2-5; possible D gene TRBD2, 6 bases. CDR3 size: 14 residues. Germline assignment: CDR1 SGHTS and CDR2 YDEGEE. The ends were cut back, 4 bases at V and 2 bases at J, with 12 bases in the middle. The CDR3 DNA follows: TGTGCCAGCAGCGACGGACGGGGGCAAGAGACCCAGTACTTC. It encodes CASSDGRGQETQYF.

The genes are TRBV4-1 and TRBJ2-7; TRBD1 matches 10 bases. V trimming: 1 base; J trimming: 6 bases; junction bases outside the gene matches: 6. Germline CDR1 is MGHRA and CDR2 is YSYEKL. The CDR3 consists of 15 residues. The CDR3 sequence is CASSQVGTGASEQYF. The DNA of the CDR3 is TGCGCCAGCAGCCAAGTTGGGACAGGGGCCTCCGAGCAGTACTTC.

The CDR3 loop reads CASSDSPAGGGTDTQYF. Written as DNA, the CDR3 is TGTGCCAGCAGTGACTCGCCGGCGGGGGGGGGCACAGATACGCAGTATTTT. The chain combines TRBV6-4 with TRBJ2-3; 9 bases agree with TRBD2. CDR3 length equals 17 residues. The germline V gene has CDR1 MRHNA and CDR2 SNTAGT. The V gene end was trimmed by 0 bases and the J gene end by 1 base; junction bases not matched to a gene: 5.

This chain links TRBV4-1 with TRBJ1-6; TRBD1 matches 10 bases. Germline CDR1 reads MGHRA; CDR2 reads YSYEKL. Trimming took 4 bases from V and 10 from J; bases not matched to a gene: 7. The CDR3 is 15 amino acids. CDR3 residues: CASSPGQGPRSPLHF. Here the CDR3 DNA reads TGCGCCAGCAGCCCGGGACAGGGGCCCCGGTCACCCCTCCACTTT.

The chain couples TRBV5-1 to TRBJ2-2; D gene unclear. This CDR3 has 16 amino acids. Germline lookup yields CDR1 SGHRS and CDR2 YFSETQ. Trimming removed 0 bases at V and 5 bases at J, with 14 bases between. CDR3 nucleotides: TGCGCCAGCAGCTTGGTTGGCGGCGGAAGGACCGGGGAGCTGTTTTTT. Its translation is CASSLVGGGRTGELFF.

V gene TRBV3-1 (or the pseudogene TRBV3-2) combines with J gene TRBJ1-2, with D maybe TRBD1 (5 bases). The V gene lost 4 bases and the J gene lost 4 bases, with 16 bases spanning the gap. The CDR3 consists of 15 residues. Germline CDR1 and CDR2: LGHDT and YNNKEL (reference sequence). CDR3 bases: TGTGCCAGCAGCCCCGGCGGAGGGGCCCTCTATGGCTACACCTTC. Translating it yields CASSPGGGALYGYTF.

Concerning this clone itself: Germline and junction disagree at one end, which may indicate a read error. The chain links TRBV7-7 to TRBJ2-1; 11 bases are shared with TRBD2. The V gene's germline CDR1 is SSHAT and CDR2 FNYEAQ (reference sequence). CDR3 length: 17 residues. The CDR3 loop is CASSLAISGRANNEQFF. CDR3 coding DNA: TGTGCTAGCAGCTTAGCGATTAGCGGGAGGGCTAACAATGAGCAGTTCTTC.

J is TRBJ2-7 and V is TRBV7-6; 8 bases line up with TRBD2. V lost 7 bases, J lost 4 bases, and 12 bases stayed unmatched. Looked up from germline, CDR1 is SGHVS and CDR2 is FNYEAQ. The length of the CDR3 is 15 residues. The CDR3 sequence: CASTPGFGGGYEQYF. The CDR3, as DNA: TGTGCCAGCACCCCCGGTTTTGGCGGGGGGTACGAGCAGTACTTC. Based on the CDR3 plus reference TRBV7-6 and TRBJ2-7, the full variable domain is GAGVSQSPRYKVTKRGQDVALRCDPISGHVSLYWYRQALGQGPEFLTYFNYEAQQDKSGLPNDRFSAERPEGSISTLTIQRTEQRDSAMYRCASTPGFGGGYEQYFGPGTRLTVT.

The chain employs TRBV11-3 and TRBJ2-7, with D maybe TRBD2 (6 bases). V was clipped by 6 bases and J by 6 bases, with 18 bases between them. This CDR3 comprises 14 residues. The germline gives CDR1 SGHNT, CDR2 YENEEA. CDR3 residues: CASSLEVRGGEQYF. Here the CDR3 DNA reads TGTGCCAGCAGTCTAGAGGTCCGGGGAGGCGAGCAGTACTTC.

The chain has TRBV5-5 and TRBJ1-4; D is uncertain. The CDR3 spans 16 residues. Trimming cost V 0 bases and J 0 bases, with 9 bases left between them. Germline V gene lookup returns CDR1 SGHKS and CDR2 YYEKEE (reference sequence). This CDR3 is CASSLGAATTNEKLFF. In DNA, the CDR3 is TGTGCCAGCAGCTTGGGGGCAGCTACAACTAATGAAAAACTGTTTTTT.

The chain carries TRBV5-6 and TRBJ1-1; D is undetermined. The CDR3 has 15 amino acids. CDR1 is SGHDT and CDR2 is YYEEEE in the germline V gene. The germline V and J ends were trimmed by 0 bases and 5 bases, with 14 bases remaining between them. CDR3 in DNA: TGTGCCAGCAGCTTGGAGGCAGTTGCGGGGACTGAAGCTTTCTTT. It encodes CASSLEAVAGTEAFF. The whole variable domain, filled in from reference TRBV5-6 and TRBJ1-1, reads DAGVTQSPTHLIKTRGQQVTLRCSPKSGHDTVSWYQQALGQGPQFIFQYYEEEERQRGNFPDRFSGHQFPNYSSELNVNALLLGDSALYLCASSLEAVAGTEAFFGQGTRLTVV.

V usage is TRBV28 and J usage is TRBJ1-1; the match to TRBD1 covers 8 bases. The germline CDR1 and CDR2 sequences are MDHEN and SYDVKM. The CDR3 length is 14 residues. With V trimmed by 6 bases and J by 5 bases, 8 bases remained unmatched. CDR3 sequence (DNA): TGTGCCAGCAGCCAGGGGGCCCGTTATACTGAAGCTTTCTTT. This gives the protein CASSQGARYTEAFF.

V is TRBV6-5 and J is TRBJ2-7; 10 nucleotides agree with TRBD1. Germline trimming cut 7 bases from V and 3 bases from J; bases unmatched to any gene: 9. The CDR3 is 15 amino acids. CDR1 and CDR2 (germline): MNHEY, SVGAGI. In DNA, the CDR3 is TGTGCCAGCACCAACCCGACAGGGGGCCTCTACGAGCAGTACTTC. As protein: CASTNPTGGLYEQYF.

The chain employs TRBV27 and TRBJ2-7; 7 bases line up with TRBD2. Germline CDR1 reads MNHEY; CDR2 reads SMNVEV (reference sequence). This CDR3 comprises 15 residues. Trimming cost V 3 bases and J 5 bases; bases outside gene matches: 10. CDR3 coding DNA: TGTGCCAGCAGTTTTCAAGGTGCGGGAGCACACGAGCAGTACTTC. This translates into CASSFQGAGAHEQYF.

V and J are TRBV3-1 (or the pseudogene TRBV3-2) and TRBJ1-1; D is undetermined. Germline CDR1 reads LGHDT; CDR2 reads YNNKEL (reference sequence). This CDR3 is 13 amino acids long. The ends were cut back, 2 bases at V and 5 bases at J, with 9 bases in the middle. This chain's CDR3 is CASSQSSGTEAFF. CDR3 coding DNA: TGTGCCAGCAGCCAATCTTCCGGGACTGAAGCTTTCTTT.

In DNA, the CDR3 is TGTGCCAGCAGTTGGCAGGGGAATCGGGGCTACACCTTC. Translation gives CASSWQGNRGYTF. V usage is TRBV12-3 or TRBV12-4 and J usage is TRBJ1-2, with D possibly TRBD1 on 6 matching bases. The CDR3 runs 13 residues. V lost 4 bases, J lost 8 bases, and 14 bases lay in between.

The chain carries TRBV12-3 or TRBV12-4 and TRBJ1-2; D gene ambiguous. The V end lost 4 bases, the J end lost 4 bases, and 4 bases lay between the germline ends. The CDR3 contains 11 residues. The CDR3 protein is CASSSRYGYTF. In DNA form, the CDR3 reads TGTGCCAGCAGTTCCCGCTATGGCTACACCTTC.

In the case of this clone: Other DNA sequences in the same sample also yield this CDR3. The V gene is TRBV7-9, the J gene TRBJ1-2; no clear D gene. The V end was cut by 1 base, the J end by 1 base, with 7 bases between. Looked up from germline, CDR1 is SEHNR and CDR2 is FQNEAQ (reference sequence). The CDR3 length is 14 residues. DNA for the CDR3: TGTGCCAGCAGCTTAGTCCCCAGTAACTATGGCTACACCTTC. Translating it yields CASSLVPSNYGYTF.

The rearrangement links TRBV19 to TRBJ1-6; TRBD1 matches at 8 bases. Germline V gene data show CDR1 as LNHDA and CDR2 as SQIVND (reference sequence). The CDR3 extends over 16 amino acids. Unmatched junction bases numbered 10, after V lost 2 bases and J lost 10 bases. The CDR3 nucleotides read TGTGCCAGTAGTATACAGGGGGCCCGTTCAGGCTCACCCCTCCACTTT. Translating it yields CASSIQGARSGSPLHF.